Listed below are T cell receptor beta chains from one sample, sequenced in a study of cytomegalovirus exposure and HLA in healthy donors. TCRdb keeps only in-frame clones here, not all; method: immunoSEQ multiplex PCR. The data hold roughly 100,000 clones, with about 77% observed a single time. The sample consisted of PBMCs. All receptors derive from a woman aged 40 to 49 in good health and CMV-seronegative. The CDR3 runs from the conserved cysteine through the conserved F or W. The D gene is left open where the match is weak. Some rows mark clone size as missing; the rest say once, few, many or name a class of expanded clone.

TRBJ1-1 TRBV13 NA NA CASSPPAGFGTEAFF TGTGCCAGCAGCCCCCCGGCGGGATTTGGCACTGAAGCTTTCTTT
TRBJ1-6 TRBV6-1 NA NA CASTGGAGPRSPLHF TGTGCCAGCACTGGAGGTGCAGGCCCAAGATCACCCCTCCACTTT
TRBJ2-3 TRBV5-6 NA TRBD2 CASSFGSGAGDTQYF TGTGCCAGCAGCTTCGGTAGCGGGGCAGGGGATACGCAGTATTTT
TRBJ1-1 TRBV6-5 few NA CASSYSRARNTEAFF TGTGCCAGCAGTTACTCGCGGGCGCGGAACACTGAAGCTTTCTTT
TRBJ2-2 TRBV13 NA TRBD2 CASSRRGAGGMNTGELFF TGTGCCAGCAGCCGCCGGGGGGCGGGGGGGATGAACACCGGGGAGCTGTTTTTT
TRBJ1-1 TRBV19 NA NA CASSIVAGSEAFF TGTGCCAGTAGTATAGTGGCGGGCTCTGAAGCTTTCTTT
TRBJ2-2 TRBV7-9 NA NA CASSPSDGDWTGELFF TGTGCCAGCAGCCCATCTGATGGGGACTGGACCGGGGAGCTGTTTTTT
TRBJ1-2 TRBV5-6 NA NA CASSFEIGGNGYTF TGTGCCAGCAGCTTTGAAATAGGAGGAAATGGCTACACCTTC
TRBJ2-3 TRBV10-3 once TRBD2 CAISGKGLAGWADTQYF TGTGCCATCAGTGGAAAGGGACTAGCGGGGTGGGCAGATACGCAGTATTTT
TRBJ1-2 TRBV30 few NA CAWSRDYGYTF TGTGCCTGGAGTCGGGACTATGGCTACACCTTC
TRBJ2-7 TRBV4-1 NA TRBD2 CASSQEASGGPTDEQYF TGCGCCAGCAGCCAAGAGGCGTCGGGAGGTCCGACCGACGAGCAGTACTTC
TRBJ1-1 TRBV6-1 NA TRBD1 CASSEARTGRTFF TGTGCCAGCAGTGAAGCGAGGACAGGTCGTACTTTCTTT
TRBJ1-3 TRBV6-1 NA NA CASSEVRGQLIYF TGTGCCAGCAGTGAAGTGAGAGGACAGCTCATATATTTT
TRBJ2-3 TRBV7-9 NA TRBD2 CASSHRLAGGLSDTQYF TGTGCCAGCAGCCACAGACTAGCGGGGGGGCTATCAGATACGCAGTATTTT
TRBJ1-2 TRBV6-5 NA NA CASSYSGGYGYTF TGTGCCAGCAGTTACTCAGGGGGCTATGGCTACACCTTC
TRBJ2-6 TRBV30 NA NA CAWGPGANVLTF TGTGCCTGGGGCCCTGGGGCCAACGTCCTGACTTTC
TRBJ1-6 TRBV25-1 NA NA CASSPPASNSPLHF TGTGCCAGCAGCCCCCCAGCGAGCAATTCACCCCTCCACTTT
TRBJ1-1 TRBV5-6 few NA CASSPRTELNTEAFF TGTGCCAGCAGCCCCCGGACAGAGCTGAACACTGAAGCTTTCTTT
TRBJ2-7 TRBV4-1 NA NA CASSHPGAYEQYF TGCGCCAGCAGCCACCCCGGGGCCTACGAGCAGTACTTC
TRBJ1-1 TRBV4-3 NA NA CASSSPGGGNTEAFF TGCGCCAGCAGCTCCCCCGGGGGGGGGAACACTGAAGCTTTCTTT
TRBJ2-7 TRBV28 NA NA CASSPRGGERSYEQYF TGTGCCAGCAGCCCCAGGGGTGGGGAGCGCTCCTACGAGCAGTACTTC
TRBJ1-1 TRBV11-3 NA NA CASSLGVNTEAFF TGTGCCAGCAGCTTAGGAGTGAACACTGAAGCTTTCTTT
TRBJ2-3 TRBV9 NA NA CASSVVGRTDTQYF TGTGCCAGCAGCGTAGTGGGGAGGACAGATACGCAGTATTTT
TRBJ2-5 TRBV11-1 NA NA CASSRRTKQETQYF TGTGCCAGCAGCCGACGGACTAAACAAGAGACCCAGTACTTC
TRBJ2-5 TRBV5-1 once NA CASSLALGLGEETQYF TGCGCCAGCAGCTTGGCCCTTGGATTGGGAGAAGAGACCCAGTACTTC
TRBJ2-7 TRBV18 NA NA CASSPLRGASYEQYF TGTGCCAGCTCACCTCTACGGGGGGCCTCCTACGAGCAGTACTTC
TRBJ1-2 TRBV5-6 NA NA CASSLVAVYGYTF TGTGCCAGCAGCTTGGTCGCGGTCTATGGCTACACCTTC
TRBJ2-1 TRBV5-1 NA NA CASSLDAGASVEQFF TGCGCCAGCAGCTTGGATGCAGGGGCTTCGGTTGAGCAGTTCTTC
TRBJ2-1 TRBV5-1 NA TRBD2 CASSSRGDTYNEQFF TGCGCCAGCAGCTCGCGGGGGGATACCTACAATGAGCAGTTCTTC
TRBJ2-7 TRBV18 NA TRBD1 CASSPPIGGLVEQYF TGTGCCAGCTCACCCCCGATAGGGGGCCTAGTGGAGCAGTACTTC
TRBJ2-3 TRBV5-1 NA NA CASSVRGDGTDTQYF TGCGCCAGCAGCGTCAGGGGGGACGGCACAGATACGCAGTATTTT
TRBJ2-3 TRBV7-9 NA TRBD2 CASSTGLAGETDTQYF TGTGCCAGCAGCACGGGACTAGCGGGGGAGACAGATACGCAGTATTTT
TRBJ2-1 TRBV5-4 NA NA CASSLGGQGNNEQFF TGTGCCAGCAGCTTGGGGGGCCAGGGCAACAATGAGCAGTTCTTC
TRBJ2-2 TRBV6-5 NA NA CASSYGAAVGELFF TGTGCCAGCAGTTACGGCGCCGCGGTCGGGGAGCTGTTTTTT
TRBJ2-7 TRBV5-6 NA TRBD1 CASSYTGTGGYEQYF TGTGCCAGCAGCTATACCGGGACAGGGGGTTACGAGCAGTACTTC
TRBJ2-7 TRBV5-6 few NA CASSLGAGAYEQYF TGTGCCAGCAGCTTGGGGGCAGGGGCCTACGAGCAGTACTTC
TRBJ2-7 TRBV11-2 NA NA CASSPRPGVISTYEQYF TGTGCCAGCAGCCCCCGCCCCGGGGTCATTAGTACCTACGAGCAGTACTTC
TRBJ1-2 TRBV4-1 few TRBD1 CASSTPPGQGLYGYTF TGCGCCAGCTCTACCCCTCCCGGACAGGGGCTATATGGCTACACCTTC
TRBJ2-1 TRBV6-5 few NA CASSRDSYNEQFF TGTGCCAGCAGTCGAGACTCCTACAATGAGCAGTTCTTC
TRBJ1-3 TRBV6-5 once TRBD1 CASRDDRGPGNTIYF TGTGCCAGCAGAGACGACAGGGGGCCAGGAAACACCATATATTTT
TRBJ2-1 TRBV7-2 NA TRBD2 CASSLGGTSGGANEQFF TGTGCCAGCAGCTTAGGTGGGACTAGCGGGGGGGCAAATGAGCAGTTCTTC
TRBJ1-2 TRBV29-1 NA NA CSVGRVDGYTF TGCAGCGTTGGCAGGGTTGATGGCTACACCTTC
TRBJ1-2 TRBV6-5 NA NA CASSYSMSGVFDGYTF TGTGCCAGCAGTTACTCGATGTCAGGGGTTTTCGATGGCTACACCTTC
TRBJ2-1 TRBV5-1 NA TRBD2 CASSPSGSTSGANEQFF TGCGCCAGCAGCCCGTCCGGAAGCACTAGCGGGGCCAATGAGCAGTTCTTC
TRBJ2-3 TRBV4-3 NA TRBD2 CASSQVLSGTKGDTQYF TGCGCCAGCAGCCAAGTTTTGTCCGGGACTAAAGGAGATACGCAGTATTTT
TRBJ1-1 TRBV6-6 NA NA CASRGGTEAFF TGTGCCAGCAGGGGGGGGACTGAAGCTTTCTTT
TRBJ2-3 TRBV6-1 few NA CASRDRSTDTQYF TGTGCCAGCAGGGACAGAAGCACAGATACGCAGTATTTT
TRBJ1-4 TRBV6-1 once NA CASSEAIITTNEKLFF TGTGCCAGCAGTGAAGCAATCATCACAACTAATGAAAAACTGTTTTTT
TRBJ2-1 TRBV6-5 NA TRBD1 CASSKDRDPYNEQFF TGTGCCAGCTCAAAGGACAGGGACCCCTACAATGAGCAGTTCTTC
TRBJ1-2 TRBV30 NA NA CAWSVRVWQNYGYTF TGTGCCTGGAGTGTACGGGTGTGGCAGAACTATGGCTACACCTTC
TRBJ2-7 TRBV4-1 NA TRBD1 CASSHKSGDRVFYEQYF TGCGCCAGCAGCCACAAATCGGGGGACAGGGTATTCTACGAGCAGTACTTC
TRBJ2-7 TRBV5-4 NA NA CASSLDRSPYEQYF TGTGCCAGCAGCCTTGACAGATCTCCGTACGAGCAGTACTTC
TRBJ1-2 TRBV6-5 few TRBD1 CASSYDRGGGYTF TGTGCCAGCAGTTACGACAGGGGAGGAGGCTACACCTTC
TRBJ1-2 TRBV4-1 NA TRBD1 CASSQDRDRGNYGYTF TGCGCCAGCAGCCAAGATCGGGACAGGGGCAACTATGGCTACACCTTC
TRBJ1-2 TRBV30 NA TRBD1 CAWTRGLGYTF TGTGCCTGGACGAGGGGGCTTGGCTACACCTTC
TRBJ2-5 TRBV5-1 NA TRBD2 CASSGGGRQETQYF TGCGCCAGCAGCGGGGGCGGGAGGCAAGAGACCCAGTACTTC
TRBJ1-3 TRBV19 NA NA CASSPLDRPSGNTIYF TGTGCCAGTAGCCCGTTGGACAGACCCTCTGGAAACACCATATATTTT
TRBJ1-4 TRBV4-1 few TRBD1 CASSLLPTGDRGVSGNEKLFF TGCGCCAGCAGCCTACTCCCCACTGGGGACAGGGGAGTGTCGGGTAATGAAAAACTGTTTTTT
TRBJ1-6 TRBV28 NA TRBD1 CASSFPGTATSPLHF TGTGCCAGCAGTTTCCCCGGGACAGCGACTTCACCCCTCCACTTT